The T cell receptor beta chain under discussion was sequenced for a study of T cells in Graves' hyperthyroidism and ophthalmopathy. Broader study findings: Using 13 V-J features, a model discriminated ophthalmopathy from stable hyperthyroidism.

Concerning this clonotype itself: Its antigen is currently unknown.

Template material for amplifying TCR beta CDR3 regions consisted of RNA transcripts. During a first-round RT-PCR of the TCR CDR3, the HTBI primer set was used. A single record per CDR3 protein comes from TCRdb applying MiXCR to the multiplex PCR reads. Of around 300,000 distinct CDR3 sequences detected, around 15% appear once; the ten largest clones hold around 32%. CDR1 and CDR2 from the germline V gene are SGHNT and YYREEE (reference sequence). The CDR3 has 16 amino acids. Trimming removed 3 bases from V and 7 bases from J, with 17 bases in between. The sequence derives from a woman between 35 and 50 years old with Graves' ophthalmopathy. Specimen: blood. This sequence joins TRBV5-4 and TRBJ1-6; no clear D gene. The CDR3 spells CASSSNRGRNNSPLHF. The CDR3 DNA follows: TGTGCCAGCAGCTCGAATAGAGGACGGAACAATTCACCCCTCCACTTT.